This T cell receptor (beta chain) stems from a study of T cell repertoires in cytomegalovirus infection. MiXCR, applied by TCRdb to the reads, yields one record per CDR3 protein. The table has about 360,000 distinct CDR3 sequences, 15% to 20% seen once. This clonotype was counted between two and nine times. Trimming took off 8 bases at V and 4 bases at J, with 14 bases between the two ends. The CDR3 has 13 residues. The germline V gene encodes CDR1 SEHNR and CDR2 FQNEAQ (reference sequence). The rearrangement links TRBV7-9 to TRBJ1-1; tentatively, D is TRBD1 (6 bases). This TCR was sampled from a human donor in good health (CMV status not recorded). Some clones in this sample may be carry-over from other donors' samples. Material: PBMCs. The CDR3 is CASYRGAATEAFF. The CDR3 coding sequence is TGTGCCAGCTATCGGGGGGCGGCCACTGAAGCTTTCTTT.